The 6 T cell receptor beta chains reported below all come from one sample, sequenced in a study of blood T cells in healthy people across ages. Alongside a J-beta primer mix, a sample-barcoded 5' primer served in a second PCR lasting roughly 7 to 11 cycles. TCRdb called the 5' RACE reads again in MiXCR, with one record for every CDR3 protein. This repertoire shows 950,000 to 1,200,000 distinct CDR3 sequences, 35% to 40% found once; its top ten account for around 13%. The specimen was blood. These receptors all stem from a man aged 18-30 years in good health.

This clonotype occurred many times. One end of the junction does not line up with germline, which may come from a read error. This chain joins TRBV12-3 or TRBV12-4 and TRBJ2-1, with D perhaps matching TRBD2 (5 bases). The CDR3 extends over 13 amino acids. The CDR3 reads CASSLGSGNEQFF. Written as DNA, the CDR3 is TGCGCCAGCAGCTTGGGGTCGGGGAATGAGCAGTTCTTC.

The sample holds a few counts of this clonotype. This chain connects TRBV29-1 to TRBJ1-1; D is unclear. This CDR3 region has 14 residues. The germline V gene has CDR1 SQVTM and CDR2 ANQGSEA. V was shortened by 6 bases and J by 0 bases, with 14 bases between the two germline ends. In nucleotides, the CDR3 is TGCAGCGTCTTTCTTAGAGGAATGAACACTGAAGCTTTCTTT. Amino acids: CSVFLRGMNTEAFF.

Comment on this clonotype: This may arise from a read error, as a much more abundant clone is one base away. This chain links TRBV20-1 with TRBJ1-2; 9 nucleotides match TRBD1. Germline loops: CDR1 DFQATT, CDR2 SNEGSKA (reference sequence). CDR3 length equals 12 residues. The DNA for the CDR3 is TGCAGTGCTACCCGGGACAGGGATGGCCACACCTTC. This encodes CSATRDRDGHTF.

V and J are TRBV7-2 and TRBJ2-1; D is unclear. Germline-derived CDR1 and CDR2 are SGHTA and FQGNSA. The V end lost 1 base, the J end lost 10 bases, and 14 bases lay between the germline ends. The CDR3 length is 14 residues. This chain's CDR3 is CASSLGLASNEQFF. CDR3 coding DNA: TGTGCCAGCAGCTTAGGATTGGCTTCAAACGAGCAGTTCTTC. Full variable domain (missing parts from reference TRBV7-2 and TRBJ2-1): GAGVSQSPSNKVTEKGKDVELRCDPISGHTALYWYRQSLGQGLEFLIYFQGNSAPDKSGLPSDRFSAERTGGSVSTLTIQRTQQEDSAVYLCASSLGLASNEQFFGPGTRLTVL.

For the CDR3, the DNA is TGTGCCAGCAGCCAAGATTATTGGTTATGGGGCTACACCTTC. Encoded protein: CASSQDYWLWGYTF. The rearrangement uses TRBV4-2 and TRBJ1-2, with D unresolved. Trimming took 0 bases from V and 8 from J, leaving 13 bases between them. The CDR3 is made up of 14 amino acids. CDR1 LGHNA and CDR2 YNFKEQ come from the germline V gene.

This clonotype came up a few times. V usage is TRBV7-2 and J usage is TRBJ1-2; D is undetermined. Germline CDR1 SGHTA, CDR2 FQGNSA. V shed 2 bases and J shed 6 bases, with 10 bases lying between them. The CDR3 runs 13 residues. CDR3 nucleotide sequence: TGTGCCAGCAGCTTATTAACCGGGGATGGCTACACCTTC. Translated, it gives CASSLLTGDGYTF.